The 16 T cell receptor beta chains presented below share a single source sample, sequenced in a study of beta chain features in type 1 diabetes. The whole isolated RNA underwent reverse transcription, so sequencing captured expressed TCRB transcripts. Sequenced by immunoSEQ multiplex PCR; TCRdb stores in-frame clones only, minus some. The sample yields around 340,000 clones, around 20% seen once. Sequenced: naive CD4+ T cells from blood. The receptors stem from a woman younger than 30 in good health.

CDR3 protein: CASSQTGNSPLHF. In nucleotides, the CDR3 is TGCGCCAGCAGCCAGACAGGGAATTCACCCCTCCACTTT. The chain combines TRBV4-1 with TRBJ1-6; 7 bases line up with TRBD1. The CDR3 is 13 amino acids. With V trimmed by 3 bases and J by 7 bases, 0 bases remained unmatched. Germline loops: CDR1 MGHRA, CDR2 YSYEKL.

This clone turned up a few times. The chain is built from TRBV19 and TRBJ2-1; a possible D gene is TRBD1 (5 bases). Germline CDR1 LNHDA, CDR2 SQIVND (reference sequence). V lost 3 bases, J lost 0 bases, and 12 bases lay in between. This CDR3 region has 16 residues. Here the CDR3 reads CASSIRQSSSYNEQFF. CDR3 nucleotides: TGTGCCAGTAGTATTAGACAGTCGAGCTCCTACAATGAGCAGTTCTTC.

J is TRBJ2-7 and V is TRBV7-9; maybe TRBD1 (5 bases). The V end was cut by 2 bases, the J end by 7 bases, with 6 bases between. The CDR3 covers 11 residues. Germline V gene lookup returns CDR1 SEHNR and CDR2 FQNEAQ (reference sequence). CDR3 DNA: TGTGCCAGCAGCTTACGACAGGAGCAGTACTTC. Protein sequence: CASSLRQEQYF.

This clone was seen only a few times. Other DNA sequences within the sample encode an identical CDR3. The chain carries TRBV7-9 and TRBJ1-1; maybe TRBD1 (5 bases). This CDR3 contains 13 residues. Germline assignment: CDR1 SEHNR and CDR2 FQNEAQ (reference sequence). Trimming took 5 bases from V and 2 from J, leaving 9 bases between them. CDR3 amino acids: CASSPTANTEAFF. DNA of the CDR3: TGTGCCAGCAGCCCGACAGCTAACACTGAAGCTTTCTTT.

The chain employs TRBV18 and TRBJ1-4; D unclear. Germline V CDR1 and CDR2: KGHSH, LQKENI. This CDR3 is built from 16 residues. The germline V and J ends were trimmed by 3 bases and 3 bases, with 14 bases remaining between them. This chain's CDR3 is CASSPQEARPNEKLFF. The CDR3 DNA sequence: TGTGCCAGCTCACCTCAGGAAGCCAGGCCTAATGAAAAACTGTTTTTT.

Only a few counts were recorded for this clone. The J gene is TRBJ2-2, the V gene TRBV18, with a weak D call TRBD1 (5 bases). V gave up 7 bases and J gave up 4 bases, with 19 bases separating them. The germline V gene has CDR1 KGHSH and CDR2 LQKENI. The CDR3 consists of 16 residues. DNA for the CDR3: TGTGCCAGCTTTTCTTTACGTACAGGAAGCACCGGGGAGCTGTTTTTT. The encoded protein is CASFSLRTGSTGELFF.

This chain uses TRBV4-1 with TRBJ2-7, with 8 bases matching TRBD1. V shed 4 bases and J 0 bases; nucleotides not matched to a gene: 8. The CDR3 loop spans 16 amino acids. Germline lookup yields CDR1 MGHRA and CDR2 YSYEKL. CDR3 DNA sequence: TGCGCCAGCAGCCCAGACCCCGGGACAGGCTCCTACGAGCAGTACTTC. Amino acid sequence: CASSPDPGTGSYEQYF.

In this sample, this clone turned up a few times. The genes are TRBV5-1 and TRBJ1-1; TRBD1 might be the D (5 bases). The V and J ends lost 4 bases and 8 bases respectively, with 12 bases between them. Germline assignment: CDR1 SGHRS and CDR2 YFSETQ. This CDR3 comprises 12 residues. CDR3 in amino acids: CASSITGGEAFF. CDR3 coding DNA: TGCGCCAGCAGCATAACAGGTGGAGAAGCTTTCTTT.

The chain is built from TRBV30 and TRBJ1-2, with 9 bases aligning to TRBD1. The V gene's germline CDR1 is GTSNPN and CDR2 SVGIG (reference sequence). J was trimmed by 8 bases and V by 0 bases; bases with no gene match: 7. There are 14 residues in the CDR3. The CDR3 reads CAWSVRDRANGYTF. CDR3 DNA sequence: TGTGCCTGGAGTGTGCGGGACAGGGCGAACGGCTACACCTTC.

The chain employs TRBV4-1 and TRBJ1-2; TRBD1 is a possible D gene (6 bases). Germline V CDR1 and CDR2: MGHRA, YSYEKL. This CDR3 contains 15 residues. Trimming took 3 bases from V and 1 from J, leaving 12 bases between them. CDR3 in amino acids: CASSHPRGHNYGYTF. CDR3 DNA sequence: TGCGCCAGCAGCCACCCCAGGGGTCATAACTATGGCTACACCTTC.

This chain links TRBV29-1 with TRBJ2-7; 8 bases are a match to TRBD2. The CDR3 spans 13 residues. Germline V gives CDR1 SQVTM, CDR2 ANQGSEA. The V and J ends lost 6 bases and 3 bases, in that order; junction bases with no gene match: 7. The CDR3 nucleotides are TGCAGCGTCCGGGCGGGGGGCGGCTACGAGCAGTACTTC. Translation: CSVRAGGGYEQYF.

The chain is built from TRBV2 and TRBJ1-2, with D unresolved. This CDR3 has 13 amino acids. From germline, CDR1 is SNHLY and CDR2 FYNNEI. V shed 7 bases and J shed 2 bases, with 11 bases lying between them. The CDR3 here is CASNPTQNYGYTF. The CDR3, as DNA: TGTGCCAGCAACCCAACACAGAACTATGGCTACACCTTC.

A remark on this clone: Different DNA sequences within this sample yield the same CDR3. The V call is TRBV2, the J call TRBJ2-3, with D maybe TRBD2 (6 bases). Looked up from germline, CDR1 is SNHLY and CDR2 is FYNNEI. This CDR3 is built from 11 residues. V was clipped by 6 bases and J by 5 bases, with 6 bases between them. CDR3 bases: TGTGCCAGCAGCGGGGGAGATACGCAGTATTTT. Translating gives CASSGGDTQYF.

DNA for the CDR3: TGTGCCAGCAGCCCGAGAACCACCGGGGAGCTGTTTTTT. This encodes CASSPRTTGELFF. The rearrangement uses TRBV14 and TRBJ2-2; D not resolved. Trimming stripped 4 bases from V and 4 bases from J, with 7 bases between. The germline V gene encodes CDR1 SGHDN and CDR2 FVKESK. The CDR3 length is 13 residues.

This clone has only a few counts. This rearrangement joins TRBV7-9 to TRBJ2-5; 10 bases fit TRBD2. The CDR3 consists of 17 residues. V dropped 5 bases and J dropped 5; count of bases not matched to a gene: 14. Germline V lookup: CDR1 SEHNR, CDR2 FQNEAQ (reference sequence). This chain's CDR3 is CASSQGKREGRWETQYF. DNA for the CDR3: TGTGCCAGCAGCCAAGGAAAGCGGGAGGGCCGTTGGGAGACCCAGTACTTC.

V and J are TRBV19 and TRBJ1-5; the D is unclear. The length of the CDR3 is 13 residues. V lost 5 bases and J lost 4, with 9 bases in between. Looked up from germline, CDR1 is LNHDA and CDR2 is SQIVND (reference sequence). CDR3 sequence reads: CASSRGLNQPQHF. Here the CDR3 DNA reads TGTGCCAGTAGTCGGGGTTTAAATCAGCCCCAGCATTTT.